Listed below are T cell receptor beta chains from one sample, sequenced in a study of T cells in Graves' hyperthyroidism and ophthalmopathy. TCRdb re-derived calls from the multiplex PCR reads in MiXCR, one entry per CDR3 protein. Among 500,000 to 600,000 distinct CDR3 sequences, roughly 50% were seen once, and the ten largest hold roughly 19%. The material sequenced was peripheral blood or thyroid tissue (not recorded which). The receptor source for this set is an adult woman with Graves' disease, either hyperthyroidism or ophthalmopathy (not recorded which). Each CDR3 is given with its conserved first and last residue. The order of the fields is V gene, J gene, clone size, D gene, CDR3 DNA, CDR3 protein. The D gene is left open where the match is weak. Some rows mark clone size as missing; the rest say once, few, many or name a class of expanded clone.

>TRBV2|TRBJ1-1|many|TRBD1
TGTGCCAGCAGGGCAGGGGGGTCGAACACTGAAGCTTTCTTT
CASRAGGSNTEAFF
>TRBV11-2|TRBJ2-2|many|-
TGTGCCAGCAGCTTGATCGGGGAGCTGTTTTTT
CASSLIGELFF
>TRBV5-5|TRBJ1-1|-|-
TGTGCCAGCAGCCAAGGTAGTTACGGGGTCGGCACTGAAGCTTTCTTT
CASSQGSYGVGTEAFF
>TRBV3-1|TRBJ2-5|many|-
TGTGCCAGCAGCCCGACTAGTTTGGGAGAGACCCAGTACTTC
CASSPTSLGETQYF
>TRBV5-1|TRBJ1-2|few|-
TGCGCCAGCAGCTTCCAACAGGGCGACGCTGACGGCTACACCTTC
CASSFQQGDADGYTF
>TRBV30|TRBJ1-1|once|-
TGTGCCTGGAACCAGGGCGCCGGGGACACTGAAGCTTTCTTT
CAWNQGAGDTEAFF
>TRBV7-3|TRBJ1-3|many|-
TGTGCCAGCAGCCCGCAACGGCAGGGAGCCGGAAACACCATATATTTT
CASSPQRQGAGNTIYF
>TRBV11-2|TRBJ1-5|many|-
TGTGCCAGCAGCGGATTACAGGGACCCAATCAGCCCCAGCATTTT
CASSGLQGPNQPQHF
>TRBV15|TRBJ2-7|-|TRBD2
TGTGCCACCAGCAGAGAAGGGACTAGCTACGAGCAGTACTTC
CATSREGTSYEQYF
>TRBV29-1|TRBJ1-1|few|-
TGCAGCGTTGCCGGACAGAGCTCCACTGAAGCTTTCTTT
CSVAGQSSTEAFF
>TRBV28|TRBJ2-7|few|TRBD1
TGTGCCAGCATACCTCCGGGACAGGGGGTTGGGGAGCAGTACTTC
CASIPPGQGVGEQYF
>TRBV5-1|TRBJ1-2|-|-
TGCGCCAGCAGCTTGACAGGGACGGCGAGGGGCTACACCTTC
CASSLTGTARGYTF
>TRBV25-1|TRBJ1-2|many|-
TGTGCCAGCAGTGGTTCAGCCTATGGCTACACCTTC
CASSGSAYGYTF
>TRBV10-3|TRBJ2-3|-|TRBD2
TGTGCCATACGGACTAGCGGGGGTACAGATACGCAGTATTTT
CAIRTSGGTDTQYF
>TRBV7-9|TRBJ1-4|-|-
TGTGCCAGCAGCTTAGCGGCAGACGTGGGTGAAAAACTGTTTTTT
CASSLAADVGEKLFF
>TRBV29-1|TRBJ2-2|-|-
TGCAGCGCCAGGGAATACACCGGGGAGCTGTTTTTT
CSAREYTGELFF
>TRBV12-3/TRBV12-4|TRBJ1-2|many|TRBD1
TGTGCCAGCAGTAAACAGGGGGCGGGCGGCTACACCTTC
CASSKQGAGGYTF
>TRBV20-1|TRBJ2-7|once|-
TGCAGTGCTAGAGAGAGCTCCTACGAGCAGTACTTC
CSARESSYEQYF
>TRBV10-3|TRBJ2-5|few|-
TGTGCCATCAGTGAGGAGGGGACAATAGAGACCCAGTACTTC
CAISEEGTIETQYF
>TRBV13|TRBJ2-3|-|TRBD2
TGCGCCAGCAGCCTCGGGCGGACTAGCGGGCCTAGCACAGATACGCAGTATTTT
CASSLGRTSGPSTDTQYF
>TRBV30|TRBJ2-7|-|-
TGTGCCTGGAGCTACGGGACCGCCTACGAGCAGTACTTC
CAWSYGTAYEQYF
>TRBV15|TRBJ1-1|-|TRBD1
TGTGCCACCAGCAGAGATATAGCAGGGGGAGCTTTCTTT
CATSRDIAGGAFF
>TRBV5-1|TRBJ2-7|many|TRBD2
TGCGCCAGCAGCTACCCGACTAGCGGATCCTACGAGCAGTACTTC
CASSYPTSGSYEQYF
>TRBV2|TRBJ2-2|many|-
TGTGCCAGGGACACCGGGACCCTTAACACCGGGGAGCTGTTTTTT
CARDTGTLNTGELFF
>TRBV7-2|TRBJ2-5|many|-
TGTGCCAGCAGCCGAGTCGGAAGGGAGACCCAGTACTTC
CASSRVGRETQYF
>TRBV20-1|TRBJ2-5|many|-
TGCAGTGCTAGGGGACTCGGGGAGACCCAGTACTTC
CSARGLGETQYF
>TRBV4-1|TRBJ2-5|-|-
TGCGCCAGCAGCCAACTGGAGGCCCAGTACTTC
CASSQLEAQYF
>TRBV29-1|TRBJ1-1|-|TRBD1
TGCAGCGGGAGGGACAGAACTAACACTGAAGCTTTCTTT
CSGRDRTNTEAFF
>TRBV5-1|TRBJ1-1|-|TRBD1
TGCGCCAGCAGCTTGGGGGACAGGAGGGCGGCTTTCTTT
CASSLGDRRAAFF